One sample yielded the 18 T cell receptor beta chains listed below, sequenced in a study of blood T cell repertoires in COVID-19. TCRdb's copy holds only in-frame clones and misses some; the assay was immunoSEQ multiplex PCR. The data contain 150,000 to 200,000 clones, about 86% of them singletons. Source material: peripheral blood. These receptors were obtained from a woman in her 70s with COVID-19, enrolled during active disease.

The gene calls are TRBV6-2 or TRBV6-3 and TRBJ2-1, with D perhaps TRBD2 (5 bases). Germline V gene lookup returns CDR1 MNHEY and CDR2 SVGEGT. Deletions cut 5 bases from V and 10 bases from J, with 12 bases between. The CDR3 extends over 12 amino acids. CDR3 residues: CASSPTKYEQFF. CDR3 nucleotides: TGTGCCAGCAGTCCGACTAAATACGAGCAGTTCTTC.

The rearrangement links TRBV10-3 to TRBJ2-7; D is perhaps TRBD2 (5 bases). Per the germline V gene, CDR1 is ENHRY and CDR2 is SYGVKD. The V and J ends lost 3 bases and 0 bases respectively, with 12 bases between them. The CDR3 spans 15 residues. The CDR3 sequence: CAISEERLNSYEQYF. The CDR3 region has the DNA TGTGCCATCAGTGAAGAGCGGTTGAACTCCTACGAGCAGTACTTC.

This chain links TRBV24-1 with TRBJ1-3; 7 bases line up with TRBD1. The germline CDR1 and CDR2 sequences are KGHDR and SFDVKD. The CDR3 is 15 residues long. The J segment lost 0 bases and the V segment lost 9 bases, leaving 7 bases of the junction unmatched. The CDR3 nucleotides are TGTGCCACCCGGGACAGCGAGATCTCTGGAAACACCATATATTTT. It translates to CATRDSEISGNTIYF.

The CDR3: CASSAGGLDNYGYTF. CDR3 bases: TGTGCCAGCAGCGCAGGGGGTCTCGACAACTATGGCTACACCTTC. V usage is TRBV6-5 and J usage is TRBJ1-2; 7 positions agree with TRBD1. V lost 6 bases to trimming and J lost 2 bases; unmatched junction nucleotides: 9. The CDR3 is made up of 15 amino acids. The V gene's germline CDR1 is MNHEY and CDR2 SVGAGI.

The chain links TRBV21-1 to TRBJ2-7; TRBD2, the table's D call, lacks a check against the DNA. TRBV21-1 is classified as a pseudogene. The CDR3 runs 12 residues. CDR3 sequence (DNA): TGTGCCAGCAGCAAATCTACTTACGAGCAGTACTTC. Its translation: CASSKSTYEQYF.

This chain joins TRBV6-6 and TRBJ1-1; 8 bases line up with TRBD1. Germline CDR1 MNHNY, CDR2 SVGAGI (reference sequence). CDR3 length: 15 amino acids. V gave up 6 bases and J gave up 1 base; unmatched junction bases: 7. CDR3 coding DNA: TGTGCCAGCAGGGCCGGGACAGGAGGGAACACTGAAGCTTTCTTT. Residues: CASRAGTGGNTEAFF.

J is TRBJ1-4 and V is TRBV30, with 8 bases fitting TRBD1. The V segment lost 6 bases and the J segment 7 bases; nucleotides outside the gene matches: 13. The CDR3 totals 15 residues. Germline values: CDR1 GTSNPN, CDR2 SVGIG (reference sequence). The CDR3 nucleotides read TGTGCCTGTAGCGGCAGGGGGCGGATAGCTGAAAAACTGTTTTTT. Translated: CACSGRGRIAEKLFF.

The rearrangement links TRBV27 to TRBJ2-3, with no clear D. Germline V gene data show CDR1 as MNHEY and CDR2 as SMNVEV (reference sequence). The germline V and J ends were trimmed by 5 bases and 5 bases, with 8 bases remaining between them. The CDR3 covers 12 residues. This CDR3 is CASSGVGDTQYF. DNA for the CDR3: TGTGCCAGCAGTGGAGTGGGAGATACGCAGTATTTT.

J is TRBJ2-1 and V is TRBV4-1; D possibly corresponds to TRBD2 (6 bases). The V gene's germline CDR1 is MGHRA and CDR2 YSYEKL. Trimming left V 0 bases short and J 4 bases short, with 10 bases between. The CDR3 covers 15 residues. CDR3 in DNA: TGCGCCAGCAGCCAAGAGCGGGGAGGATACAATGAGCAGTTCTTC. Translating gives CASSQERGGYNEQFF.

The chain carries TRBV19 and TRBJ2-2; possible D gene TRBD1, 6 bases. CDR1 and CDR2 (germline): LNHDA, SQIVND (reference sequence). V gave up 2 bases and J gave up 7 bases, with 11 bases separating them. The CDR3 contains 14 residues. Written as DNA, the CDR3 is TGTGCCAGTAGTATACAGGGGCTTAGCGGGGAGCTGTTTTTT. Translated: CASSIQGLSGELFF.

V usage is TRBV5-6 and J usage is TRBJ1-2; D is possibly TRBD1 (5 bases). The CDR3 length is 16 residues. CDR1 is SGHDT, CDR2 YYEEEE, per germline. Trimming stripped 3 bases from V and 10 bases from J, with 25 bases between. CDR3 coding DNA: TGTGCCAGCAGCTGGAACGCCGGGACGGGACTATGGGACTACACCTTC. Protein: CASSWNAGTGLWDYTF.

The chain carries TRBV24-1 and TRBJ2-1, with 9 bases lining up with TRBD2. CDR3 size: 15 residues. The germline V gene has CDR1 KGHDR and CDR2 SFDVKD. J lost 8 bases, V lost 8 bases, and 12 bases had no gene match. The CDR3: CATNAPGLANHEQFF. CDR3 bases: TGTGCCACCAATGCCCCAGGACTAGCGAACCATGAGCAGTTCTTC.

The chain employs TRBV6-4 and TRBJ1-5; D might be TRBD1 (5 bases). Germline assignment: CDR1 MRHNA and CDR2 SNTAGT. With 3 bases removed from V and 7 bases from J, the gap between germline ends came to 10 bases. The CDR3 is 13 amino acids. CDR3 loop: CASSEGARQPQHF. In DNA form, the CDR3 reads TGTGCCAGCAGTGAAGGGGCACGGCAGCCCCAGCATTTT.

This CDR3 reads CASSLKAGQGRDTQYF. As DNA, the CDR3 is TGTGCCAGCAGCTTAAAGGCCGGACAGGGGAGGGATACGCAGTATTTT. This sequence joins TRBV7-2 and TRBJ2-3, with 9 bases fitting TRBD1. The CDR3 covers 16 residues. Germline values: CDR1 SGHTA, CDR2 FQGNSA. Trimming at V came to 2 bases and at J to 6 bases, leaving 9 bases not matched to a gene.

This sequence joins TRBV28 and TRBJ1-1; D remains unclear. Trimming cost V 7 bases and J 6 bases, with 12 bases left between them. Germline CDR1 MDHEN, CDR2 SYDVKM. The length of the CDR3 is 12 residues. CDR3 DNA: TGTGCCAGCACCCTGGGGAGGTCTGAAGCTTTCTTT. Encoded protein: CASTLGRSEAFF. The full variable domain, with the rest looked up from reference TRBV28 and TRBJ1-1, is DVKVTQSSRYLVKRTGEKVFLECVQDMDHENMFWYRQDPGLGLRLIYFSYDVKMKEKGDIPEGYSVSREKKERFSLILESASTNQTSMYLCASTLGRSEAFFGQGTRLTVV.

This clone has only one observation. J is TRBJ1-1 and V is TRBV4-1; weak D call: TRBD1 (5 bases). Germline assignment: CDR1 MGHRA and CDR2 YSYEKL. The CDR3 length is 14 residues. Trimming left V 1 base short and J 6 bases short, with 12 bases between. The CDR3 loop reads CASSQARDSSEAFF. CDR3 bases: TGCGCCAGCAGCCAAGCCAGGGATTCGTCTGAAGCTTTCTTT.

A remark on this clone: One end of the junction is discordant with germline, which a read error may explain. V and J are TRBV7-7 and TRBJ2-5, with D possibly being TRBD1 (6 bases). The CDR3 sequence is 15 residues long. Germline V lookup: CDR1 SSHAT, CDR2 FNYEAQ (reference sequence). In DNA form, the CDR3 reads TGTGCTAGCAGCACCAAACCAGGGGCGGGAGAGACCCAGTACTTC. Amino acid sequence: CASSTKPGAGETQYF.

This chain uses TRBV5-1 with TRBJ1-6; no firm D call. Trimming took 3 bases from V and 8 from J, leaving 15 bases between them. The CDR3 loop spans 15 amino acids. Per germline, CDR1 SGHRS and CDR2 YFSETQ. The CDR3 spells CASSYSKESYSPLHF. The CDR3 coding sequence is TGCGCCAGCAGCTATAGTAAGGAGTCTTATTCACCCCTCCACTTT.